The clone carrying this T cell receptor beta chain came up a few times. Its matching antigen is unknown. A few pembrolizumab responders had their TCRs sequenced. The V end lost 1 base, the J end lost 5 bases, and 9 bases lay between the germline ends. Germline V gives CDR1 SGDLS, CDR2 YYNGEE. The CDR3 runs 13 residues. The source of the sample is a study of PD-1 blockade in mismatch repair-deficient tumors. Here immunoSEQ multiplex PCR was the method, and the copy in TCRdb shows in-frame clones only, minus some. The sample holds fewer than 20,000 clones, 65% to 85% seen once. Points from the study as a whole: Rapid post-treatment expansion, then contraction, generally preceding radiologic response, marked tumor-resident clones.

The TCR sequence derives from an adult with mismatch repair-deficient cancer. V gene TRBV9 combines with J gene TRBJ1-1; perhaps TRBD1 as D (6 bases). This material consisted of PBMCs, taken 4 weeks after starting pembrolizumab. The CDR3 DNA is TGTGCCAGCAGCGTAAGCCAGGGGACTGAAGCTTTCTTT. Its translation: CASSVSQGTEAFF.